Below, one T cell receptor beta chain is given with its context. The data belong to a study of blood T cell repertoires in COVID-19. Study details: Samples taken during acute and convalescent COVID-19 were collected in the United States, Italy and Spain. From T cells, B-cell-depleted T cells, or PBMCs came the material, which was cDNA or gDNA.

The authors' processing: How many nucleated cells were present was estimated from reference gene primer amplification. Method: immunoSEQ multiplex PCR; TCRdb's copy keeps in-frame clones and lacks some. Clone size and the V and J calls come from that table; the DNA yielded D and trimming. This sample has 150,000 to 200,000 clones, with about 91% found just once. This CDR3 has 14 amino acids. From germline, CDR1 is SGHVS and CDR2 FNYEAQ. Deletions cut 5 bases from V and 8 bases from J, with 15 bases between. This TCR came from a woman aged 45-65 years with acute or convalescent COVID-19. The sample taken for sequencing was peripheral blood. The chain uses TRBV7-6 and TRBJ1-4; unclear D gene. The DNA for the CDR3 is TGTGCCAGCAGCCCCTCTGGTCGAGGGGAAAAACTGTTTTTT. Protein product: CASSPSGRGEKLFF.